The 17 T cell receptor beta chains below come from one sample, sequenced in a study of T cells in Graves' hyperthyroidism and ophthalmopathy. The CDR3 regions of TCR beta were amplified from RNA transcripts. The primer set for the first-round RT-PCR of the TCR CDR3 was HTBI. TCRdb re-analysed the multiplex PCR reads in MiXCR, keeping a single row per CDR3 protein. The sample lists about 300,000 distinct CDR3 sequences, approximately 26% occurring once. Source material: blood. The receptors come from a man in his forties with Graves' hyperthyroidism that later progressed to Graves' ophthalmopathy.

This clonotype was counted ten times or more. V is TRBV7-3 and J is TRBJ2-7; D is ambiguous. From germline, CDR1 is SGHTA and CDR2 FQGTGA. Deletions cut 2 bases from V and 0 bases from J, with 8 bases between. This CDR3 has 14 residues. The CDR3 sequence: CASSLFASSYEQYF. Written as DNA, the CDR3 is TGTGCCAGCAGCTTATTCGCTAGCTCCTACGAGCAGTACTTC.

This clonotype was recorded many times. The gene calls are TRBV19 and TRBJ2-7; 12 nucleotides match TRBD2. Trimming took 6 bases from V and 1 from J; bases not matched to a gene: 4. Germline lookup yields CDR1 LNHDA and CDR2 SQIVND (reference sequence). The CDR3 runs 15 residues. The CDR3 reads CASRTSGSRSYEQYF. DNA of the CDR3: TGTGCCAGTAGGACTAGCGGGAGTCGGTCCTACGAGCAGTACTTC.

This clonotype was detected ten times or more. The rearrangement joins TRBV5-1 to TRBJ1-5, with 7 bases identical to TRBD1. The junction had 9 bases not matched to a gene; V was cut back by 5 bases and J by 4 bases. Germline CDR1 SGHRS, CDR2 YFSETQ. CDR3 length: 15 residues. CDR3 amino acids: CASRTGTDKNQPQHF. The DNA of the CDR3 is TGCGCCAGCAGAACCGGGACAGACAAAAATCAGCCCCAGCATTTT. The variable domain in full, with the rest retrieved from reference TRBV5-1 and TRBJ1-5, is KAGVTQTPRYLIKTRGQQVTLSCSPISGHRSVSWYQQTPGQGLQFLFEYFSETQRNKGNFPGRFSGRQFSNSRSEMNVSTLELGDSALYLCASRTGTDKNQPQHFGDGTRLSIL.

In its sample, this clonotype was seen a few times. For the CDR3, the DNA is TGTGCCAGCAGCCCCGGAGGGGCGAGGAAAACTGAAGCTTTCTTT. Its protein product is CASSPGGARKTEAFF. The V and J genes are TRBV6-1 and TRBJ1-1; D may be TRBD1 (5 bases). CDR3 length: 15 amino acids. Germline CDR1 MNHNS, CDR2 SASEGT. V was clipped by 6 bases and J by 5 bases, with 19 bases between them.

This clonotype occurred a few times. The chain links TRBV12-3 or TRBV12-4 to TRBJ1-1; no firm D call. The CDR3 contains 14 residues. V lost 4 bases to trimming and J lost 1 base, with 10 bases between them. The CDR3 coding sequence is TGTGCCAGCAGTTCCTTAACACCGAACACTGAAGCTTTCTTT. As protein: CASSSLTPNTEAFF.

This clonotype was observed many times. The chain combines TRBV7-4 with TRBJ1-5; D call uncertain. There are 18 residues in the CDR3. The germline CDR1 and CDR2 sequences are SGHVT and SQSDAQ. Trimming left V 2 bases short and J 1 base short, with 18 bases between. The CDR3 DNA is TGTGCCAGCAGCTTAAGAAACAGATTGATGACAAGCAATCAGCCCCAGCATTTT. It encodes CASSLRNRLMTSNQPQHF. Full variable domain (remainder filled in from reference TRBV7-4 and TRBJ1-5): GAGVSQSPRYKVAKRGRDVALRCDSISGHVTLYWYRQTLGQGSEVLTYSQSDAQRDKSGRPSGRFSAERPERSVSTLKIQRTEQGDSAVYLCASSLRNRLMTSNQPQHFGDGTRLSIL.

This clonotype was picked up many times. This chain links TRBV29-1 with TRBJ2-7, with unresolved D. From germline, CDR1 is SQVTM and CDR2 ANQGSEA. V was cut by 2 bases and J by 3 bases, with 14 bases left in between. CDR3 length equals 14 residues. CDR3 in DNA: TGCAGCGTTGAATTTGCTAGTAAGGGCTACGAGCAGTACTTC. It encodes CSVEFASKGYEQYF.

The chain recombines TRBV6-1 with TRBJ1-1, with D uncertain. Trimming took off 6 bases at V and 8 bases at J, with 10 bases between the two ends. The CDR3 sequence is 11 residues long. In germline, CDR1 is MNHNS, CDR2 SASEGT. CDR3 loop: CASRRRGEAFF. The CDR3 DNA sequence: TGTGCCAGCAGGCGGCGAGGGGAAGCTTTCTTT.

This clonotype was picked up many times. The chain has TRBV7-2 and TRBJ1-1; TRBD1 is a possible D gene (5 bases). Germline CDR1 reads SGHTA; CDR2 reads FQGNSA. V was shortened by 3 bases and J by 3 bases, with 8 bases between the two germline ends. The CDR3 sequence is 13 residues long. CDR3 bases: TGTGCCAGCAGCTTTCGCAGGGACACTGAAGCTTTCTTT. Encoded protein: CASSFRRDTEAFF.

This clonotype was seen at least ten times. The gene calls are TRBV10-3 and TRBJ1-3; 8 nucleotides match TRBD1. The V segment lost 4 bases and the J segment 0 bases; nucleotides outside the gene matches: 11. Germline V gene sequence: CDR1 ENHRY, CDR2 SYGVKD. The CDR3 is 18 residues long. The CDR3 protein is CAISVDGQGASSGNTIYF. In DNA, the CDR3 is TGTGCCATCAGTGTAGACGGACAGGGAGCAAGCTCTGGAAACACCATATATTTT.

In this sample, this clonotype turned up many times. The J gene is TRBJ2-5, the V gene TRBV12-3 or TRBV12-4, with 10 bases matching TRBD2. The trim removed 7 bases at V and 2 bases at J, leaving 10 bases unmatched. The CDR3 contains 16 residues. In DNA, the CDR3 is TGTGCCAGCACCCTACGGCTAGCGGGAGCGCAAGAGACCCAGTACTTC. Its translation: CASTLRLAGAQETQYF.

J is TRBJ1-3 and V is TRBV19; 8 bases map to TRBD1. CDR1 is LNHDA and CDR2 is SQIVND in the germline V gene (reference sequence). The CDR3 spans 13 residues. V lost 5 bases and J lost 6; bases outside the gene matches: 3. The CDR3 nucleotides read TGTGCCAGTAGTCCGACAGGGGCAAACACCATATATTTT. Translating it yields CASSPTGANTIYF.

The CDR3 nucleotides are TGTGCCAGCAAGGGCCAGAGGAACACTGAAGCTTTCTTT. Translated, it gives CASKGQRNTEAFF. The chain combines TRBV6-2 or TRBV6-3 with TRBJ1-1; D gene uncertain. This CDR3 comprises 13 residues. Germline-derived CDR1 and CDR2 are MNHEY and SVGEGT. Trimming left V 7 bases short and J 1 base short, with 10 bases between.

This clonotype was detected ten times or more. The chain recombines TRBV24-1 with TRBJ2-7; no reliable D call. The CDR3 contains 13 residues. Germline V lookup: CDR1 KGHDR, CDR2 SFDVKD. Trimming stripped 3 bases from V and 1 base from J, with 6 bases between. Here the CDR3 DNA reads TGTGCCACCAGTGATCCCCGATCCTACGAGCAGTACTTC. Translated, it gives CATSDPRSYEQYF.

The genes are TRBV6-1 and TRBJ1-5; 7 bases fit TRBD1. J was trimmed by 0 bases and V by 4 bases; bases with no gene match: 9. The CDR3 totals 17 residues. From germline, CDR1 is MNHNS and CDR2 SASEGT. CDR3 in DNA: TGTGCCAGCAGTGCAGAAATGGGACAGTCTAGCAATCAGCCCCAGCATTTT. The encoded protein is CASSAEMGQSSNQPQHF.

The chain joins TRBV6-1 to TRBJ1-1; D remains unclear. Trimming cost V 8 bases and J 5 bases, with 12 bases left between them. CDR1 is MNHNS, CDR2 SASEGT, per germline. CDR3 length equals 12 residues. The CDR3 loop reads CASARRITEAFF. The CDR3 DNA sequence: TGTGCCAGCGCCCGTCGGATTACTGAAGCTTTCTTT.

The CDR3 DNA reads TGTGCCAGCAGCTTAGGGCCTAGCGGGAGAAACGAGCAGTACTTC. Its translation: CASSLGPSGRNEQYF. This rearrangement joins TRBV11-2 to TRBJ2-7, with 10 bases lining up with TRBD2. Germline-derived CDR1 and CDR2 are SGHAT and FQNNGV. The CDR3 is made up of 15 amino acids. Trimming took 1 base from V and 5 from J; bases not matched to a gene: 5.